This is a list of T cell receptor beta chains from one sample in a study of cytomegalovirus exposure and HLA in healthy donors. TCRdb keeps only in-frame clones here, not all; method: immunoSEQ multiplex PCR. The sample carries about 180,000 clones, roughly 80% recorded once. Material for sequencing was PBMCs. The receptors derive from a man aged 30 to 39 in good health and CMV-seronegative. The CDR3 runs from the conserved cysteine through the conserved F or W. Fields, in order: D gene, V gene, clone size, J gene, CDR3 DNA, CDR3 protein. A D gene is named only where the DNA matches it firmly. Size is stated for part of the rows, as once, few or many counts, or as a class when the clone is expanded.

TRBD2,TRBV6-1,.,TRBJ2-5,TGTGCCAGCAGGGGGGGGACCAGATACCAAGAGACCCAGTACTTC,CASRGGTRYQETQYF
TRBD1,TRBV30,.,TRBJ1-2,TGTGCCTGGAGTGTTGGGGACAGGGGGCGAAGCTATGGCTACACCTTC,CAWSVGDRGRSYGYTF
TRBD2,TRBV10-2,once,TRBJ2-5,TGCGCCAGCAACCTAGCGGGAGGTGGGGAGACCCAGTACTTC,CASNLAGGGETQYF
TRBD1,TRBV5-8,.,TRBJ1-1,TGTGCCAGCAGCTTGGCCCTGACAGGGGGTACTGAAGCTTTCTTT,CASSLALTGGTEAFF
TRBD1,TRBV4-2,.,TRBJ2-5,TGTGCCAGCAGCCAAGAGCCAACAGGGGGCCGGACAGAGACCCAGTACTTC,CASSQEPTGGRTETQYF
.,TRBV9,once,TRBJ1-4,TGTGCCAGCAGCGTAAGGGCGGCGAGGGGGGAAAAACTGTTTTTT,CASSVRAARGEKLFF
TRBD2,TRBV11-2,.,TRBJ2-2,TGTGCCAGCAGCTTAGTCGGGACTAGCGGGAGAGCGAACACCGGGGAGCTGTTTTTT,CASSLVGTSGRANTGELFF
.,TRBV27,.,TRBJ2-1,TGTGCCAGCAGTATTACTAGAGCACAGGGCGATGAGCAGTTCTTC,CASSITRAQGDEQFF
.,TRBV11-2,.,TRBJ2-1,TGTGCCAGCAGCTTACCGGGGAACAATGAGCAGTTCTTC,CASSLPGNNEQFF
.,TRBV6-1,.,TRBJ1-5,TGTGCCAGCAGTCCAGGGTTGGGCAATCAGCCCCAGCATTTT,CASSPGLGNQPQHF
.,TRBV7-8,once,TRBJ1-1,TGTGCCAGCAGCTTAGGCCGGGATGAAGCTTTCTTT,CASSLGRDEAFF
TRBD1,TRBV11-2,.,TRBJ1-2,TGTGCCAGCAGCTTAGATTATGGAGGGGGCGTTGCCGGCTACACCTTC,CASSLDYGGGVAGYTF
.,TRBV7-2,.,TRBJ1-3,TGTGCCAGCAGCGGCCAGGGTCTGGGGAATGGGAACACCATATATTTT,CASSGQGLGNGNTIYF
TRBD1,TRBV7-3,.,TRBJ2-1,TGTGCCAGCAGCGTCGGGACAGGCGCTTACAATGAGCAGTTCTTC,CASSVGTGAYNEQFF
TRBD2,TRBV5-4,.,TRBJ2-7,TGTGCCAGCAGCTTGGCCGAGGTGGCTAGCGGGATTCTCTACGAGCAGTACTTC,CASSLAEVASGILYEQYF
.,TRBV10-3,few,TRBJ2-7,TGTGCCATCAGTTCGAGCTACGAGCAGTACTTC,CAISSSYEQYF
TRBD1,TRBV5-4,.,TRBJ1-3,TGTGCCACCTGGGACAGCGGCTCTGGAAACACCATATATTTT,CATWDSGSGNTIYF
TRBD2,TRBV4-3,.,TRBJ2-1,TGCGCCAGCAGCCAGCCCGGAGGGACTAACAATGAGCAGTTCTTC,CASSQPGGTNNEQFF
.,TRBV12-2,few,TRBJ2-3,TGTGCAAGTCGCTTAGGAGGGCCGGGACAGGGGACAGATACGCAGTATTTT,CASRLGGPGQGTDTQYF
TRBD1,TRBV25-1,.,TRBJ1-1,TGTGCCAGCAGGGACAGGCTGTACACTGAAGCTTTCTTT,CASRDRLYTEAFF
TRBD2,TRBV7-9,.,TRBJ2-2,TGTTCCAGCAGCTTGACTAGCGGGGGCGAGAACACCGGGGAGCTGTTTTTT,CSSSLTSGGENTGELFF
.,TRBV5-4,.,TRBJ2-7,TGTGCCAGCAGCTTGAGGCGGGGGCCCTACGAGCAGTACTTC,CASSLRRGPYEQYF
TRBD1,TRBV11-3,.,TRBJ1-1,TGTGCCAGCAGCCTCCAGGGGGGAAAGGAAGCTTTCTTT,CASSLQGGKEAFF
.,TRBV7-2,once,TRBJ2-7,TGTGCCAGCAGCTGGGGGCCTGGGCAGATTACCTACGAGCAGTACTTC,CASSWGPGQITYEQYF
TRBD2,TRBV6-5,few,TRBJ2-3,TGTGCCAGCAGTGCGACTAGCGGGGGGCCCCGGACGCAGTATTTT,CASSATSGGPRTQYF
.,TRBV6-5,.,TRBJ1-1,TGTGCCAGCAGTTACTTTTCCCAGTCCAAGAACACTGAAGCTTTCTTT,CASSYFSQSKNTEAFF
TRBD1,TRBV18,few,TRBJ1-4,TGTGCCAGCTCACGACCCGGGACAGACGAAAAACTGTTTTTT,CASSRPGTDEKLFF
.,TRBV11-2,.,TRBJ2-7,TGTGCCAGCAGCTTAGCGTACGAGCAGTACTTC,CASSLAYEQYF
.,TRBV5-1,.,TRBJ1-5,TGCGCCAGCAGCCCGAATACGGGAAGCAATCAGCCCCAGCATTTT,CASSPNTGSNQPQHF
.,TRBV30,.,TRBJ1-1,TGTGCCTGGGCAGACCGGATAGGTAGAGGCACTGAAGCTTTCTTT,CAWADRIGRGTEAFF
.,TRBV7-5,.,TRBJ2-7,TGTGCCAGAAGCTTTAAGCTTCTTCCCGGCGGATCCTACGAGCAGTACTTC,CARSFKLLPGGSYEQYF
.,TRBV7-3,.,TRBJ2-5,TGTGCCAGCAGCTTACAGACCAACGGCGGGGCCCAGTACTTC,CASSLQTNGGAQYF
.,TRBV7-2,.,TRBJ2-7,TGTGCCAGCACCCCCCAAAGCAGGACCTACGAGCAGTACTTC,CASTPQSRTYEQYF
.,TRBV5-1,.,TRBJ1-3,TGCGCCAGCAGCTTGGATTTTAGGGGGGGTTCTGGAAACACCATATATTTT,CASSLDFRGGSGNTIYF
.,TRBV28,once,TRBJ1-1,TGTGCCAGCAGGACGACAGGAGAGAACACTGAAGCTTTCTTT,CASRTTGENTEAFF
TRBD1,TRBV4-3,few,TRBJ1-4,TGCGCCAGCAGCCAAGATTTCGTCAGGGGGGCAGAACTGTTTTTT,CASSQDFVRGAELFF
TRBD2,TRBV6-6,.,TRBJ2-7,TGTGCCAGCAGTTACTTTGGGACTAGCGCTTCCTACGAGCAGTACTTC,CASSYFGTSASYEQYF
.,TRBV5-4,.,TRBJ1-2,TGTGCCAGCAGCTTTGGGGGCCCGCCTGGCTACACCTTC,CASSFGGPPGYTF
.,TRBV5-1,.,TRBJ1-2,TGCGCCAGCAGCTTGGACTCCCGCGGTGGCTACACCTTC,CASSLDSRGGYTF
.,TRBV28,.,TRBJ2-1,TGTGCCAGCAGTTTGAGAGCGCCGTTTGGGCAGTTCTTC,CASSLRAPFGQFF
TRBD1,TRBV5-5,.,TRBJ2-6,TGTGCCAGCAGCTTCCCGGGACAGGGGACCGGGGCCAACGTCCTGACTTTC,CASSFPGQGTGANVLTF
.,TRBV7-9,.,TRBJ2-3,TGTGCCAGCAGCAGGCGGGAAAGAGATACGCAGTATTTT,CASSRRERDTQYF
.,TRBV28,few,TRBJ1-5,TGTGCCAGCAGGAAGGGAGGGCGAGGGGGACAGCCCCAGCATTTT,CASRKGGRGGQPQHF
TRBD2,TRBV7-2,once,TRBJ2-5,TGTGCCAGCAGCGTCCCGCGGGGGGGGGCTATCCAAGAGACCCAGTACTTC,CASSVPRGGAIQETQYF
.,TRBV6-1,.,TRBJ1-1,TGTGCCAGCAGCCACCAGGAGACGGGGAGCACTGAAGCTTTCTTT,CASSHQETGSTEAFF
.,TRBV6-5,few,TRBJ1-4,TGTGCCAGCAGTTACGTCAGGTCTACAACTAATGAAAAACTGTTTTTT,CASSYVRSTTNEKLFF
TRBD1,TRBV30,few,TRBJ1-5,TGTGCCTGGAGTGTACAGGGGGATCAGCCCCAGCATTTT,CAWSVQGDQPQHF
TRBD1,TRBV9,few,TRBJ1-5,TGTGCCAGCAGCGTAGACGGCAGGGGGACTCTCCCCCAGCATTTT,CASSVDGRGTLPQHF
.,TRBV4-2,.,TRBJ2-3,TGTGCCAGCAGCCAGTCGGACTCGAATCCGACAGATACGCAGTATTTT,CASSQSDSNPTDTQYF
.,TRBV19,.,TRBJ1-2,TGTGCCAGTAGTATTTCAGGGCCAGGCTGGGGCTACACCTTC,CASSISGPGWGYTF